A selection of T cell receptor beta chains follows, all from one sample in a study of T cells in Graves' hyperthyroidism and ophthalmopathy. MiXCR, applied by TCRdb to the multiplex PCR reads, yields one record per CDR3 protein. The sample lists more than 300,000 distinct CDR3 sequences, less than 20% occurring once. The sequenced sample was blood. All receptors derive from a man in his late teens or twenties with Graves' ophthalmopathy. Both conserved end residues are part of each CDR3.

j_call	v_call	cdr3_aa
TRBJ1-5	TRBV28	CASSSRTGRQPQHF
TRBJ2-3	TRBV3-1	CASSQATGGWGYF
TRBJ2-2	TRBV6-1	CASTGQGQVPGELFF
TRBJ1-2	TRBV3-1	CASSQDSRGRGYTF
TRBJ1-2	TRBV10-2	CASSEIGQGGIGYTF
TRBJ2-3	TRBV2	CASSEMGQGNTQYF
TRBJ2-5	TRBV6-1	CASGRPGQSLETQYF
TRBJ1-1	TRBV10-2	CASSEAKNTEAFF
TRBJ2-3	TRBV28	CASRVGGGRPADTQYF
TRBJ2-1	TRBV5-1	CASSSPGSYNEQFF
TRBJ1-4	TRBV7-2	CASSFHGERNEKLFF
TRBJ1-2	TRBV24-1	CATSDFRTGYGYTF
TRBJ1-4	TRBV29-1	CSVAQTGTPNEKLFF
TRBJ1-4	TRBV4-1	CASSQERGTGEKLFF